This T cell receptor beta chain was found in a study of T-cell memory formation after mild COVID-19. The germline V gene encodes CDR1 SGHRS and CDR2 YFSETQ. The CDR3 length is 14 residues. J was trimmed by 5 bases and V by 0 bases; bases with no gene match: 5. Notes on this clonotype: Its matching antigen is unknown.

MiXCR, applied by TCRdb to the 5' RACE reads, yields one record per CDR3 protein. The profile shows roughly 170,000 distinct CDR3 sequences, 20% to 25% of them singletons. Study results and caveats: The study found balanced CD4/CD8 in clones contracting day 15 to 85 and a CD4+ lean in later expanders.

The clonotype was recovered from an adult woman who had mild COVID-19 (a few samples of this study predate the infection). Cell type and time point are not known. The chain carries TRBV5-1 and TRBJ2-7, with 7 bases that match TRBD1. Sequenced material: PBMCs or a T cell subset sorted from them (not recorded which). CDR3: CASSLAWGQHEQYF. CDR3 coding DNA: TGCGCCAGCAGCTTGGCGTGGGGACAGCACGAGCAGTACTTC.